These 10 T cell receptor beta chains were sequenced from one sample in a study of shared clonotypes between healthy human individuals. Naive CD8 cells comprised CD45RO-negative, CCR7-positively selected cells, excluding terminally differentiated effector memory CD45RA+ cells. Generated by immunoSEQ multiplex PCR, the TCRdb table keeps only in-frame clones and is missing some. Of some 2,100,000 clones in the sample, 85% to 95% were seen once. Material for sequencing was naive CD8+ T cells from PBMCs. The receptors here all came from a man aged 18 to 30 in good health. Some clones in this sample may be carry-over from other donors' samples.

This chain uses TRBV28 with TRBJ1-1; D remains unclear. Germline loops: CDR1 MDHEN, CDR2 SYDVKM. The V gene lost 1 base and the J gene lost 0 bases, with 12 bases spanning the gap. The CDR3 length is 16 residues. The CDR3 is CASSLFRFPVNTEAFF. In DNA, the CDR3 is TGTGCCAGCAGTTTATTTCGGTTTCCGGTGAACACTGAAGCTTTCTTT.

The CDR3 DNA reads TGTGCCAGCAGCCCTAGAGGGATTCTGTACGAAAAACTGTTTTTT. It specifies CASSPRGILYEKLFF. The chain joins TRBV28 to TRBJ1-4; D remains ambiguous. This CDR3 has 15 residues. Per the germline V gene, CDR1 is MDHEN and CDR2 is SYDVKM. V dropped 6 bases and J dropped 8 bases, with 19 bases sitting between them.

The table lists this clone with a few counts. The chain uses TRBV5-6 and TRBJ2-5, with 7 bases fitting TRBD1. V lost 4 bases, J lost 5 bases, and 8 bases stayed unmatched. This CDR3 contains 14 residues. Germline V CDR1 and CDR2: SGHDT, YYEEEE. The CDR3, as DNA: TGTGCCAGCAGCCTCCGGGACAGAAGGGAGACCCAGTACTTC. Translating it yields CASSLRDRRETQYF.

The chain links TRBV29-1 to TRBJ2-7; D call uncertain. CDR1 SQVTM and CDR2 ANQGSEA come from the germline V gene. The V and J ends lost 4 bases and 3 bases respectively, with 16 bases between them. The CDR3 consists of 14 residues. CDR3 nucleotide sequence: TGCAGCGTTGGAGGCACCAACAGAGACTACGAGCAGTACTTC. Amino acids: CSVGGTNRDYEQYF.

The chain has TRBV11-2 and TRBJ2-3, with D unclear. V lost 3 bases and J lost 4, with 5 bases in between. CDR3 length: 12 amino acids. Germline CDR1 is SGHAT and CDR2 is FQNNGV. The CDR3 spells CASSLPSDTQYF. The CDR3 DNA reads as TGTGCCAGCAGCTTGCCCTCAGATACGCAGTATTTT.

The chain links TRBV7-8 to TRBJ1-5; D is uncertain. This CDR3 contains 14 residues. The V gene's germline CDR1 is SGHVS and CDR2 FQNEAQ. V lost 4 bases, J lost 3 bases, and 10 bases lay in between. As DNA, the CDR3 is TGTGCCAGCAGCTCACTGAGGGACAATCAGCCCCAGCATTTT. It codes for CASSSLRDNQPQHF.

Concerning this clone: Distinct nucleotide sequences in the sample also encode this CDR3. The CDR3 sequence: CASSSDRGVQPQHF. The CDR3 DNA sequence: TGTGCCAGCAGTTCCGACAGGGGGGTCCAGCCCCAGCATTTT. The chain is built from TRBV27 and TRBJ1-5; 9 bases line up with TRBD1. Trimming cost V 4 bases and J 7 bases; bases outside gene matches: 5. CDR3 length: 14 amino acids. The germline CDR1 and CDR2 sequences are MNHEY and SMNVEV (reference sequence).

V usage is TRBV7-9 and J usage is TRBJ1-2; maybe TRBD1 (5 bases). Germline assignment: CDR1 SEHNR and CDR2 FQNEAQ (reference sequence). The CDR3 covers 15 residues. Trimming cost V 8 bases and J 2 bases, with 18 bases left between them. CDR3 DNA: TGTGCCAGCGGCCATAATACTGGGGCCAACTATGGCTACACCTTC. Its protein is CASGHNTGANYGYTF.

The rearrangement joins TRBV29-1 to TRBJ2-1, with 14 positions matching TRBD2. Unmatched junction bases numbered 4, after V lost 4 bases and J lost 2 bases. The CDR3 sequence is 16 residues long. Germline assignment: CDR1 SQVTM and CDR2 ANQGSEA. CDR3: CSVGGLAGVTYNEQFF. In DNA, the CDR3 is TGCAGCGTTGGGGGACTAGCGGGAGTTACCTACAATGAGCAGTTCTTC.

The CDR3 here is CAGGTEMNTEAFF. CDR3 bases: TGTGCCGGAGGGACGGAAATGAACACTGAAGCTTTCTTT. J is TRBJ1-1 and V is TRBV7-9; tentative D call: TRBD1 (5 bases). The CDR3 runs to 13 residues. The germline V gene encodes CDR1 SEHNR and CDR2 FQNEAQ (reference sequence). Trimming took off 11 bases at V and 0 bases at J, with 13 bases between the two ends.